This passage covers 20 T cell receptor beta chains from one sample sequenced in a study of shared clonotypes between healthy human individuals. Repertoires were generated with immunoSEQ multiplex PCR, while TCRdb's copy carries only in-frame clones and drops some. The sample has about 2.4 million clones, over 85% seen once. Sequences were obtained from naive CD4+ T cells from PBMCs. As for subset: CD45RA+ positively selected. The source of these receptors is a man aged 18-30 years in good health. Some clones in this sample may be carry-over from other donors' samples.

Concerning this clone: The sample contains more than one DNA sequence encoding this CDR3. The chain recombines TRBV5-1 with TRBJ1-5, with a tentative D call TRBD1 (6 bases). CDR1 is SGHRS, CDR2 YFSETQ, per germline. The V end was cut by 1 base, the J end by 1 base, with 9 bases between. The CDR3 runs to 15 residues. The CDR3 loop reads CASSLTGASNQPQHF. DNA for the CDR3: TGCGCCAGCAGCTTGACGGGGGCGAGCAATCAGCCCCAGCATTTT.

The genes are TRBV27 and TRBJ1-2; no clear D. This CDR3 has 16 residues. Germline V CDR1 and CDR2: MNHEY, SMNVEV (reference sequence). Trimming pared 6 bases from V and 4 bases from J, leaving 21 bases between. The CDR3 reads CASSSSMPPGLYGYTF. In DNA, the CDR3 is TGTGCCAGCAGCTCCTCCATGCCCCCGGGTCTCTATGGCTACACCTTC.

V usage is TRBV10-1 and J usage is TRBJ2-5; D assignment may be TRBD1 or TRBD2 (5 bases each). Germline-derived CDR1 and CDR2 are WNHNN and SYGVQD (reference sequence). There are 18 residues in the CDR3. Trimming removed 3 bases from V and 0 bases from J, with 20 bases in between. The CDR3 is CASSESNPGPRDQETQYF. The CDR3 DNA sequence: TGCGCCAGCAGTGAATCGAACCCGGGGCCAAGAGACCAAGAGACCCAGTACTTC.

The rearrangement joins TRBV5-4 to TRBJ2-7, with 8 bases that match TRBD2. This CDR3 spans 13 amino acids. Unmatched junction bases numbered 2, after V lost 4 bases and J lost 2 bases. Germline V lookup: CDR1 SGHNT, CDR2 YYREEE (reference sequence). CDR3 nucleotide sequence: TGTGCCAGCAGCGTGGGACTAGCCTACGAGCAGTACTTC. This gives the protein CASSVGLAYEQYF. Full variable domain (remainder filled in from reference TRBV5-4 and TRBJ2-7): ETGVTQSPTHLIKTRGQQVTLRCSSQSGHNTVSWYQQALGQGPQFIFQYYREEENGRGNFPPRFSGLQFPNYSSELNVNALELDDSALYLCASSVGLAYEQYFGPGTRLTVT.

V and J are TRBV18 and TRBJ1-2; D call uncertain. V lost 6 bases to trimming and J lost 2 bases, with 7 bases between them. Germline V gene data show CDR1 as KGHSH and CDR2 as LQKENI. The CDR3 has 12 amino acids. CDR3 nucleotides: TGTGCCAGCTCTCCGTTAAACTATGGCTACACCTTC. Translation: CASSPLNYGYTF.

The genes are TRBV30 and TRBJ1-5; D gene uncertain. The V gene lost 5 bases and the J gene lost 0 bases, with 23 bases spanning the gap. There are 18 residues in the CDR3. Germline lookup yields CDR1 GTSNPN and CDR2 SVGIG (reference sequence). The CDR3 nucleotides read TGTGCCTGGCCTGAAACGGACGGAGATTTGTATAGCAATCAGCCCCAGCATTTT. Protein sequence: CAWPETDGDLYSNQPQHF.

This clone has just a few counts. The chain is built from TRBV9 and TRBJ2-2, with D unresolved. Germline V gene data show CDR1 as SGDLS and CDR2 as YYNGEE. There are 15 residues in the CDR3. Between the trimmed V and J ends, which lost 0 bases and 4 bases, there was a span of 10 bases. The CDR3 protein is CASSVASSTTGELFF. CDR3 nucleotide sequence: TGTGCCAGCAGCGTAGCCAGTAGCACCACCGGGGAGCTGTTTTTT.

The chain combines TRBV2 with TRBJ1-2; no clear D gene. With 3 bases removed from V and 9 bases from J, the gap between germline ends came to 11 bases. CDR1 and CDR2 from the germline V gene are SNHLY and FYNNEI. The CDR3 is 12 amino acids. The CDR3 coding sequence is TGTGCCAGCAGTGAGGGAGTCAGGAGCTACACCTTC. It yields the protein CASSEGVRSYTF.

The chain has TRBV14 and TRBJ2-1; no reliable D call. The CDR3 extends over 14 amino acids. The germline gives CDR1 SGHDN, CDR2 FVKESK. V lost 0 bases and J 8 bases, leaving 11 bases between the germline ends. In DNA, the CDR3 is TGTGCCAGCAGCCAAGATCGACCCGAACATGAGCAGTTCTTC. Amino acid sequence: CASSQDRPEHEQFF.

DNA for the CDR3: TGTGCCAGCAGCGTAGCTACGGGATCCCTCCGCACAGATACGCAGTATTTT. It is translated as CASSVATGSLRTDTQYF. The rearrangement links TRBV9 to TRBJ2-3, with a weak D call TRBD2 (5 bases). The CDR3 loop spans 17 amino acids. Germline V lookup: CDR1 SGDLS, CDR2 YYNGEE. Trimming left V 0 bases short and J 1 base short, with 15 bases between.

The chain links TRBV2 to TRBJ2-1; D is unresolved. This CDR3 spans 14 amino acids. Per the germline V gene, CDR1 is SNHLY and CDR2 is FYNNEI. The V end lost 0 bases, the J end lost 2 bases, and 5 bases lay between the germline ends. The CDR3 sequence: CASSEAAPYNEQFF. Written as DNA, the CDR3 is TGTGCCAGCAGTGAAGCGGCACCCTACAATGAGCAGTTCTTC.

This chain links TRBV5-6 with TRBJ1-2, with D possibly matching TRBD1 (6 bases). This CDR3 has 14 amino acids. Germline CDR1 SGHDT, CDR2 YYEEEE. Trimming took off 0 bases at V and 8 bases at J, with 14 bases between the two ends. CDR3 sequence reads: CASSLEGGRRGYTF. The CDR3, as DNA: TGTGCCAGCAGCTTGGAAGGGGGGCGCCGGGGCTACACCTTC.

This rearrangement joins TRBV5-1 to TRBJ2-6; the D is unclear. Germline-derived CDR1 and CDR2 are SGHRS and YFSETQ. V lost 0 bases and J 5 bases, leaving 6 bases between the germline ends. The CDR3 is 14 residues long. DNA for the CDR3: TGCGCCAGCAGCTTGGCTTCCAGGGCCAACGTCCTGACTTTC. Protein: CASSLASRANVLTF.

The chain employs TRBV5-1 and TRBJ2-1, with TRBD1 matching over 9 bases. With 7 bases clipped from V and 5 bases from J, the junction kept 4 bases outside the gene matches. CDR3 size: 13 residues. Germline V gene data show CDR1 as SGHRS and CDR2 as YFSETQ. CDR3 amino acids: CASRQGDNNEQFF. Written as DNA, the CDR3 is TGCGCCAGCCGACAGGGGGATAACAATGAGCAGTTCTTC.

This clone appeared once. The chain carries TRBV18 and TRBJ1-3; no clear D gene. The CDR3 covers 14 residues. Per germline, CDR1 KGHSH and CDR2 LQKENI. Trimming pared 7 bases from V and 0 bases from J, leaving 10 bases between. The CDR3 reads CASYRRDSGNTIYF. In DNA, the CDR3 is TGTGCCAGCTACCGACGGGACTCTGGAAACACCATATATTTT.

The CDR3 is CASTLFGELFF. The CDR3 DNA reads as TGCGCCAGCACCCTATTCGGGGAGCTGTTTTTT. V usage is TRBV5-1 and J usage is TRBJ2-2, with D unclear. V was cut by 6 bases and J by 7 bases, with 7 bases left in between. Germline CDR1 and CDR2: SGHRS and YFSETQ. The CDR3 length is 11 residues.

The gene calls are TRBV6-5 and TRBJ2-1, with D perhaps TRBD1 (5 bases). The CDR3 extends over 15 amino acids. The V end lost 0 bases, the J end lost 4 bases, and 10 bases lay between the germline ends. Germline assignment: CDR1 MNHEY and CDR2 SVGAGI. CDR3 sequence: CASSYSAGQYNEQFF. CDR3 in DNA: TGTGCCAGCAGTTACTCGGCAGGGCAATACAATGAGCAGTTCTTC.

The chain links TRBV7-8 to TRBJ2-1; 7 nucleotides line up with TRBD2. CDR1 is SGHVS, CDR2 FQNEAQ, per germline. The CDR3 loop spans 16 amino acids. The trim removed 1 base at V and 5 bases at J, leaving 8 bases unmatched. The CDR3 nucleotides are TGTGCCAGCAGCTTAGGAGGGACTAACTTCCACAATGAGCAGTTCTTC. Protein product: CASSLGGTNFHNEQFF. The whole variable domain, filled in from reference TRBV7-8 and TRBJ2-1, reads GAGVSQSPRYKVAKRGQDVALRCDPISGHVSLFWYQQALGQGPEFLTYFQNEAQLDKSGLPSDRFFAERPEGSVSTLKIQRTQQEDSAVYLCASSLGGTNFHNEQFFGPGTRLTVL.

CDR3 loop: CASRGTGGNSPLHF. As DNA, the CDR3 is TGTGCCAGCAGGGGGACAGGGGGAAATTCACCCCTCCACTTT. J is TRBJ1-6 and V is TRBV11-2; 11 bases line up with TRBD1. Trimming at V came to 6 bases and at J to 7 bases, leaving 2 bases not matched to a gene. The CDR3 sequence is 14 residues long. CDR1 and CDR2 (germline): SGHAT, FQNNGV.

J is TRBJ2-5 and V is TRBV19, with D possibly being TRBD2 (6 bases). The germline V gene encodes CDR1 LNHDA and CDR2 SQIVND (reference sequence). The CDR3 contains 14 residues. Trimming cost V 8 bases and J 0 bases, with 13 bases left between them. The CDR3 sequence: CASSGRLYQETQYF. The DNA for the CDR3 is TGTGCCAGTTCCGGGAGATTATACCAAGAGACCCAGTACTTC.